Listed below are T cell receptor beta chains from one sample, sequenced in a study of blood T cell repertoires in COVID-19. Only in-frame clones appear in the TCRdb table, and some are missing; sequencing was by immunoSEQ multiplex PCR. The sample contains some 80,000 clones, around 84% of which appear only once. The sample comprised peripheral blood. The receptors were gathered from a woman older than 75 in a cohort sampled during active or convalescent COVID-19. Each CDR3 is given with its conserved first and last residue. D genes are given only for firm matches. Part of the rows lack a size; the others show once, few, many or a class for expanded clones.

CASSETLGETQYF,TRBV10-1,.,.
CASPSGRYLQETQYF,TRBV6-8,TRBD2,.
CASRGQGNNQPQHF,TRBV2,TRBD1,few
CASSVGPGSFNGYTF,TRBV9,.,.
CASSQDLRNQPQHF,TRBV3-1/TRBV3-2,.,.
CASSPGATGYGYTF,TRBV6-5,.,once
CASSPGQGLNYGYTF,TRBV10-1,TRBD1,.
CASSSQGNSPLHF,TRBV13,.,.
CASGTTGIQRRETQYF,TRBV27,.,.
CASSGQGGRYTEAFF,TRBV6-5,TRBD1,.
CASSLVQGEKLFF,TRBV28,TRBD1,.
CASSFGVLGVYTF,TRBV28,.,.
CSVEATGYDYGYTF,TRBV29-1,TRBD1,.
CASSLLGASSYNEQFF,TRBV5-1,.,.
CASSQDRGSTVSQFF,TRBV4-2,TRBD2,.
CASSRDRGLEAFF,TRBV3-1/TRBV3-2,TRBD1,few
CASSLVGADYNSPLHF,TRBV5-1,.,.
CATSDFGLGSWETQYF,TRBV24-1,.,.
CASSVGGTGGAGSSYGYTF,TRBV9,TRBD1,.
CASSHPGQIF,TRBV3-1/TRBV3-2,TRBD1,.
CASTIQAAGVKEQYF,TRBV6-5,TRBD2,few
CASSLETGLVYGYTF,TRBV7-2,.,.
CASSPDRGQPQHF,TRBV12-3/TRBV12-4,TRBD1,.
CASSLLSLRLAGDNEQFF,TRBV27,TRBD2,.
CSASTSGHYEQYF,TRBV20-1,TRBD2,.
CASSNRLGQPYNSPLHF,TRBV7-9,TRBD1,.
CATSDSRTSGKNNEQFF,TRBV24-1,TRBD2,once
CASSRPQGSKAFF,TRBV3-1/TRBV3-2,.,.
CASRGIGQGIRYGYTF,TRBV19,.,.
CASSPAGTSGHEQFF,TRBV10-1,TRBD2,.
CASTTGTQISPLHF,TRBV6-5,.,.
CAWDRGTGRGYTF,TRBV30,TRBD1,few